This entry lists 5 T cell receptor beta chains sequenced from one sample in a study of T cells in Graves' hyperthyroidism and ophthalmopathy. The TCR beta CDR3 regions underwent amplification using RNA transcripts as the source. TCR CDR3 underwent first-round RT-PCR with the HTBI primer set. From the multiplex PCR reads, TCRdb called clonotypes with MiXCR, one entry per CDR3 protein. The table lists 370,000 or so distinct CDR3 sequences, about 14% of them singletons. Sequencing used blood. These receptors all come from a man aged 30-40 years with Graves' hyperthyroidism that later progressed to Graves' ophthalmopathy.

This clonotype has ten or more counts. The J gene is TRBJ1-5, the V gene TRBV7-9, with D possibly matching TRBD1 (6 bases). Germline V gene lookup returns CDR1 SEHNR and CDR2 FQNEAQ (reference sequence). The CDR3 spans 16 residues. V was pared by 1 base and J by 2 bases, with 12 bases between. The CDR3 protein is CASSLGVRGGNQPQHF. CDR3 nucleotide sequence: TGTGCCAGCAGCTTAGGAGTTAGGGGGGGCAATCAGCCCCAGCATTTT.

There are many counts of this clonotype. The genes are TRBV2 and TRBJ1-6; 8 nucleotides match TRBD1. After removal of 8 bases from V and 4 bases from J, the junction contained 1 base not matched to a gene. Germline assignment: CDR1 SNHLY and CDR2 FYNNEI. This CDR3 spans 13 amino acids. As DNA, the CDR3 is TGTGCCAGCCGGACAGGGTATAATTCACCCCTCCACTTT. Protein: CASRTGYNSPLHF.

In this sample, this clonotype turned up many times. The chain is built from TRBV7-8 and TRBJ2-1; 8 nucleotides align to TRBD2. CDR3 length: 13 residues. Trimming removed 3 bases from V and 11 bases from J; junction bases left unmatched: 6. Germline V gene data show CDR1 as SGHVS and CDR2 as FQNEAQ. DNA of the CDR3: TGTGCCAGCAGCTTCGGGGGGGCAAAGCAGCAGTTCTTC. Its translation: CASSFGGAKQQFF. Full variable domain (remainder filled in from reference TRBV7-8 and TRBJ2-1): GAGVSQSPRYKVAKRGQDVALRCDPISGHVSLFWYQQALGQGPEFLTYFQNEAQLDKSGLPSDRFFAERPEGSVSTLKIQRTQQEDSAVYLCASSFGGAKQQFFGPGTRLTVL.

The table lists this clonotype with many counts. The rearrangement links TRBV7-2 to TRBJ1-1; a possible D gene is TRBD1 (6 bases). Germline CDR1 SGHTA, CDR2 FQGNSA. Trimming took 0 bases from V and 1 from J, leaving 12 bases between them. The CDR3 is made up of 16 amino acids. CDR3 coding DNA: TGTGCCAGCAGCTTAGCTATAAGGACAGCGAACACTGAAGCTTTCTTT. As protein: CASSLAIRTANTEAFF.

This clonotype was counted a few times. The rearrangement links TRBV4-1 to TRBJ2-2, with 7 nucleotides matching TRBD1. V trimming: 2 bases; J trimming: 5 bases; junction bases outside the gene matches: 11. CDR1 is MGHRA and CDR2 is YSYEKL in the germline V gene. The CDR3 has 17 residues. The CDR3 sequence: CASSQIPGGERTGELFF. The CDR3 region has the DNA TGCGCCAGCAGCCAAATCCCAGGGGGAGAAAGGACCGGGGAGCTGTTTTTT.